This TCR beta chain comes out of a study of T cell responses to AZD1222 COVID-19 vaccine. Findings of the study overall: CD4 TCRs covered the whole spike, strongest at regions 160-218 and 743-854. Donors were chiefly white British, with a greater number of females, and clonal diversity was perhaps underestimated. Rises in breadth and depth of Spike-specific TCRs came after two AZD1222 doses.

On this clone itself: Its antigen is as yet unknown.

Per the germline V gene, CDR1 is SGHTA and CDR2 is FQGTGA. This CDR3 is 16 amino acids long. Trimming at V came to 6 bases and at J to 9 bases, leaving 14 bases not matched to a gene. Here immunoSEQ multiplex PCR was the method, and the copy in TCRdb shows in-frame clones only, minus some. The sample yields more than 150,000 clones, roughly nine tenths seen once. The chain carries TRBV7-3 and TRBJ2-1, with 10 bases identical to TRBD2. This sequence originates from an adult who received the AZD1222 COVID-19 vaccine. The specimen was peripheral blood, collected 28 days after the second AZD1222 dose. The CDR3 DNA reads TGTGCCAGCAGTTTACTAGCGGGACCCGCACACACTGAGCAGTTCTTC. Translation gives CASSLLAGPAHTEQFF.